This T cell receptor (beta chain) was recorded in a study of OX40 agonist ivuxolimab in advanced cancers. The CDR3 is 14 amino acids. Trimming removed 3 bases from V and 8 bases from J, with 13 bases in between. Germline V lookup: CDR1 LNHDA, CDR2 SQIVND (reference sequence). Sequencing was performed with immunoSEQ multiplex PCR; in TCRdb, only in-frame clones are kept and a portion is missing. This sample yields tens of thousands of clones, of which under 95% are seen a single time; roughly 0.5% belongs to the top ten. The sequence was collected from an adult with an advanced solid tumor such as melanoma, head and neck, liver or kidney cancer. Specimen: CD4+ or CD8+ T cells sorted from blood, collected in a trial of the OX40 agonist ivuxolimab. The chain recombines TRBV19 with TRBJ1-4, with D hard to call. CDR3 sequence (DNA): TGTGCCAGTAGTATGGGCACCCATGGGGAAAAACTGTTTTTT. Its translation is CASSMGTHGEKLFF.